This T cell receptor beta chain was identified during a study of OX40 agonist ivuxolimab in advanced cancers. Across the whole study: Past anti-PD-1, anti-PD-L1 or anti-CTLA-4 therapy was accepted, and roughly 42% had received some.

The table came from immunoSEQ multiplex PCR; TCRdb's copy has only in-frame clones and leaves some out. The sample contains about 40,000 clones, 70% to 90% of which appear only once. Collection of blood occurred at baseline, at cycle 4 day 1, and at cycle 7 day 1. This receptor was taken from an adult with an advanced solid tumor such as melanoma, head and neck, liver or kidney cancer. The sample in question was CD4+ or CD8+ T cells sorted from blood, obtained in a trial of the OX40 agonist ivuxolimab.

The CDR3 reads CASSTGLRMDEQFF. In DNA form, the CDR3 reads TGTGCCAGCAGCACGGGACTGCGGATGGATGAGCAGTTCTTC. This sequence joins TRBV5-4 and TRBJ2-1, with D perhaps TRBD2 (6 bases). The CDR3 covers 14 residues. The V end was cut by 4 bases, the J end by 8 bases, with 16 bases between. Germline V gene sequence: CDR1 SGHNT, CDR2 YYREEE (reference sequence).